The clone carrying this T cell receptor beta chain was counted many times. This entry is derived from a study of spatial heterogeneity in lung cancer. Study-level background: Fewer alpha-chain than beta-chain sequences were consistently detected.

Time point denoted: blood at routine non-recurrence follow-up after resection. Unsorted whole RNA from tumor, nontumor lung or frozen PBMC underwent sequencing. V was clipped by 3 bases and J by 6 bases; unmatched bases: 10. The CDR3 is made up of 15 amino acids. The germline gives CDR1 SGDLS, CDR2 YYNGEE. TCRdb processed the 5' RACE reads anew with MiXCR; each CDR3 protein has one entry. Here the sample spans roughly 120,000 distinct CDR3 sequences, 12% being singletons. This rearrangement joins TRBV9 to TRBJ1-2; 8 nucleotides align to TRBD1. Sequencing used PBMCs, obtained at follow-up. The receptor's source is a male donor with early-stage non-small cell lung cancer. CDR3 in amino acids: CASSGRPSGGNGYTF. In DNA, the CDR3 is TGTGCCAGCAGCGGACGCCCATCAGGGGGCAATGGCTACACCTTC.